The 12 T cell receptor beta chains given below trace back to one sample, sequenced in a study of CD8+ T cells in alopecia areata. cDNA prepared by RNA extraction and subsequent reverse transcription served as the template for sequencing. Sequencing used immunoSEQ multiplex PCR; TCRdb keeps in-frame clones, though not all of them. This table has roughly 150,000 clones, about 60% appearing once. Sequencing was done on a sample of CD4+ T cells sorted from blood. These receptors were collected from a human donor in good health.

The V gene is TRBV5-4, the J gene TRBJ2-1, with 8 positions matching TRBD2. This CDR3 region has 15 residues. The germline CDR1 and CDR2 sequences are SGHNT and YYREEE (reference sequence). Germline trimming cut 0 bases from V and 9 bases from J; bases unmatched to any gene: 8. The CDR3 DNA is TGTGCCAGCAGCTTGGCGGGACTAGGGTTGGCTGAGCAGTTCTTC. It specifies CASSLAGLGLAEQFF.

V is TRBV5-6 and J is TRBJ2-7, with 8 bases lining up with TRBD2. Germline-derived CDR1 and CDR2 are SGHDT and YYEEEE. V lost 1 base to trimming and J lost 7 bases; unmatched junction nucleotides: 7. The CDR3 covers 14 residues. CDR3 amino acids: CASSLSGGPREQYF. The CDR3 DNA is TGTGCCAGCAGCTTGTCGGGAGGGCCCCGGGAGCAGTACTTC.

The rearrangement links TRBV29-1 to TRBJ2-7, with unresolved D. Germline values: CDR1 SQVTM, CDR2 ANQGSEA. The CDR3 loop spans 9 amino acids. Trimming left V 5 bases short and J 4 bases short, with 3 bases between. CDR3 amino acids: CSVRYEQYF. DNA of the CDR3: TGCAGCGTTCGGTACGAGCAGTACTTC.

A note on this clone: Its ends do not fully match the called genes, so a read error is possible. This chain uses TRBV7-2 with TRBJ2-5, with no clear D. The CDR3 covers 13 residues. Germline loops: CDR1 SGHTA, CDR2 FQGNSA. CDR3 sequence reads: CASSLGLLEAQYF. The CDR3 bases are TGTGCCAGCAGCTTAGGCCTTCTAGAGGCCCAGTACTTC.

The genes are TRBV6-6 and TRBJ2-1; D is uncertain. V was shortened by 0 bases and J by 8 bases, with 8 bases between the two germline ends. CDR3 length: 13 residues. Germline loops: CDR1 MNHNY, CDR2 SVGAGI (reference sequence). The CDR3 nucleotides read TGTGCCAGCAGTTACTCTAGGATCCATGAGCAGTTCTTC. Translating gives CASSYSRIHEQFF.

A remark on this clone: One junction end disagrees with the germline gene, perhaps due to a read error. The chain joins TRBV4-1 to TRBJ2-7; 8 nucleotides align to TRBD1. From germline, CDR1 is MGHRA and CDR2 YSYEKL. This CDR3 comprises 16 residues. The CDR3, as DNA: TGCGCCAGCAGCCAGGCGCCCCGGGACAGGCGACCATTGAGGGTGTTC. As protein: CASSQAPRDRRPLRVF.

The chain employs TRBV6-5 and TRBJ1-1; D unclear. V lost 4 bases, J lost 8 bases, and 17 bases lay in between. The CDR3 runs 14 residues. Germline values: CDR1 MNHEY, CDR2 SVGAGI. CDR3 coding DNA: TGTGCCAGCAGTTCTGTATACCAAAAAGGGGAAGCTTTCTTT. Amino acid sequence: CASSSVYQKGEAFF.

This clone was recorded a few times. The V call is TRBV6-5, the J call TRBJ1-1; D is unclear. V lost 5 bases to trimming and J lost 0 bases, with 10 bases between them. Germline-derived CDR1 and CDR2 are MNHEY and SVGAGI. CDR3 length: 14 amino acids. The CDR3 reads CASSENGMNTEAFF. The CDR3 DNA sequence: TGTGCCAGCAGTGAGAACGGCATGAACACTGAAGCTTTCTTT.

The chain joins TRBV11-2 to TRBJ2-3; a weak D match, TRBD2 (6 bases). V was clipped by 6 bases and J by 6 bases, with 19 bases between them. The CDR3 consists of 15 residues. Germline V gene lookup returns CDR1 SGHAT and CDR2 FQNNGV. This CDR3 is CASSSVGGETDTQYF. In DNA, the CDR3 is TGTGCCAGCAGTTCCGTGGGGGGAGAGACGGATACGCAGTATTTT. Based on the CDR3 plus reference TRBV11-2 and TRBJ2-3, the full variable domain is EAGVAQSPRYKIIEKRQSVAFWCNPISGHATLYWYQQILGQGPKLLIQFQNNGVVDDSQLPKDRFSAERLKGVDSTLKIQPAKLEDSAVYLCASSSVGGETDTQYFGPGTRLTVL.

The V gene is TRBV30, the J gene TRBJ2-1; D unclear. Trimming removed 2 bases from V and 3 bases from J, with 8 bases in between. This CDR3 is built from 13 residues. CDR1 is GTSNPN, CDR2 SVGIG, per germline (reference sequence). DNA of the CDR3: TGTGCCTGGAGTTCTGCCGGCTACAATGAGCAGTTCTTC. Translation: CAWSSAGYNEQFF. Together with reference TRBV30 and TRBJ2-1, the CDR3 gives the full variable domain: SQTIHQWPATLVQPVGSPLSLECTVEGTSNPNLYWYRQAAGRGLQLLFYSVGIGQISSEVPQNLSASRPQDRQFILSSKKLLLSDSGFYLCAWSSAGYNEQFFGPGTRLTVL.

The rearrangement links TRBV30 to TRBJ2-7; D ambiguous. Germline V lookup: CDR1 GTSNPN, CDR2 SVGIG (reference sequence). This CDR3 comprises 15 residues. The ends were cut back, 4 bases at V and 3 bases at J, with 19 bases in the middle. This chain's CDR3 is CAWNTQPTPNYEQYF. In DNA form, the CDR3 reads TGTGCCTGGAACACGCAGCCAACGCCTAACTACGAGCAGTACTTC. The complete variable domain, with remaining parts taken from reference TRBV30 and TRBJ2-7, reads SQTIHQWPATLVQPVGSPLSLECTVEGTSNPNLYWYRQAAGRGLQLLFYSVGIGQISSEVPQNLSASRPQDRQFILSSKKLLLSDSGFYLCAWNTQPTPNYEQYFGPGTRLTVT.

The V call is TRBV30, the J call TRBJ1-1, with TRBD1 as a possible D gene (5 bases). Trimming left V 5 bases short and J 1 base short, with 17 bases between. Germline CDR1 is GTSNPN and CDR2 is SVGIG (reference sequence). This CDR3 is built from 15 residues. The CDR3 nucleotides read TGTGCCTGGTCACCCCCCGGGACGGCGAACACTGAAGCTTTCTTT. Protein sequence: CAWSPPGTANTEAFF.